Below, 7 T cell receptor beta chains from the same sample are listed, as sequenced in a study of neurological immune-mediated disorders (dated by TCRdb to between 2018 and 2021). Library preparation was by 5' RACE. Sequencing was performed on an Illumina HiSeq 2500. The raw public data were reprocessed by TCRdb itself: fastp quality trimming at Q25, MiXCR clonotype calling, in-frame beta chains only. Entries that share a CDR3 protein sequence are merged under the most common genes and DNA. The sample table records 85,000 to 90,000 distinct CDR3 sequences; approximately 3.5% of these occur just once. Clones ranked in the top ten supply just under 3% of the sample. Sequencing was carried out using PBMCs. Source of these receptors: a woman between 50 and 59 years old with multiple sclerosis.

This clonotype has at least ten counts. The chain recombines TRBV28 with TRBJ2-7; 9 bases are shared with TRBD1. This CDR3 has 12 residues. V shed 11 bases, J shed 3 bases, and the junction held 5 bases outside the gene matches. Germline V gene data show CDR1 as MDHEN and CDR2 as SYDVKM. The CDR3 loop is CAADRGDYEQYF. CDR3 bases: TGTGCCGCGGACAGGGGAGACTACGAGCAGTACTTC.

In this sample, this clonotype turned up many times. The genes are TRBV5-1 and TRBJ2-2; D could derive from TRBD1 or TRBD2 (5 bases each). Trimming removed 5 bases at V and 3 bases at J, with 11 bases between. The CDR3 has 14 residues. Germline lookup yields CDR1 SGHRS and CDR2 YFSETQ. The DNA of the CDR3 is TGCGCCAGCAGGAGGGACCCAGACACCGGGGAGCTGTTTTTT. This sequence encodes CASRRDPDTGELFF. Using reference TRBV5-1 and TRBJ2-2 for the parts outside the CDR3, the full variable domain is KAGVTQTPRYLIKTRGQQVTLSCSPISGHRSVSWYQQTPGQGLQFLFEYFSETQRNKGNFPGRFSGRQFSNSRSEMNVSTLELGDSALYLCASRRDPDTGELFFGEGSRLTVL.

This clonotype was picked up many times. The genes are TRBV13 and TRBJ2-5, with D unclear. Per germline, CDR1 PRHDT and CDR2 FYEKMQ (reference sequence). The V end lost 3 bases, the J end lost 4 bases, and 15 bases lay between the germline ends. The CDR3 has 15 residues. The DNA for the CDR3 is TGTGCCAGCAGCTTTGCTGGGGTTTTACGAGAGACCCAGTACTTC. It yields the protein CASSFAGVLRETQYF.

The table lists this clonotype with many counts. The V gene is TRBV25-1, the J gene TRBJ2-7; 9 bases map to TRBD1. CDR1 and CDR2 (germline): MGHDK, SYGVNS. The CDR3 has 14 amino acids. Trimming took 3 bases from V and 3 from J; bases not matched to a gene: 3. In DNA, the CDR3 is TGTGCCAGCAGTGATACAGGGGGCTTCTACGAGCAGTACTTC. It encodes CASSDTGGFYEQYF.

This clonotype occurred many times. The rearrangement joins TRBV5-1 to TRBJ2-7; D not certain. This CDR3 spans 15 amino acids. The germline gives CDR1 SGHRS, CDR2 YFSETQ. Trimming removed 0 bases at V and 1 base at J, with 11 bases between. The CDR3 spells CASSLGGTESYEQYF. CDR3 DNA: TGCGCCAGCAGCTTGGGAGGAACGGAGTCCTACGAGCAGTACTTC.

V usage is TRBV29-1 and J usage is TRBJ2-7; no reliable D call. Between the trimmed V and J ends, which lost 4 bases and 3 bases, there was a span of 7 bases. The CDR3 is made up of 11 amino acids. Germline lookup yields CDR1 SQVTM and CDR2 ANQGSEA. CDR3 in amino acids: CSVGRDYEQYF. CDR3 nucleotide sequence: TGCAGCGTTGGTAGGGACTACGAGCAGTACTTC.

This clonotype was counted ten times or more. This rearrangement joins TRBV4-3 to TRBJ2-2, with 11 bases identical to TRBD2. Germline CDR1 reads LGHNA; CDR2 reads YSLEER. The CDR3 loop spans 18 amino acids. The J segment lost 0 bases and the V segment lost 5 bases, leaving 8 bases of the junction unmatched. In nucleotides, the CDR3 is TGCGCCAGCAGCTCACGACTAGCGGGGCCTCCGAACACCGGGGAGCTGTTTTTT. This codes for CASSSRLAGPPNTGELFF.